These T cell receptor beta chains were read from a single sample in a study of T cell responses to AZD1222 COVID-19 vaccine. Sequencing used immunoSEQ multiplex PCR; TCRdb keeps in-frame clones, though not all of them. The data hold about 120,000 clones, with approximately 90% observed a single time. Sequences were derived from peripheral blood, sampled on day 0 of AZD1222 vaccination. The receptors derive from an adult in good health. CDR3s include the opening cysteine and the closing phenylalanine or tryptophan. A D gene is named only where the DNA matches it firmly. Clone sizes are given selectively: once, few, many, or a class where the clone is expanded.

v_call	j_call	clone_size	d_call	cdr3_length	cdr3_aa	cdr3_nt
TRBV5-1	TRBJ1-2	NA	TRBD1	14	CASSLDRGNYGYTF	TGCGCCAGCAGCTTGGACAGGGGTAACTATGGCTACACCTTC
TRBV5-5	TRBJ1-1	once	NA	16	CASSLGLGSVNTEAFF	TGTGCCAGCAGCTTGGGTCTGGGGTCAGTGAACACTGAAGCTTTCTTT
TRBV19	TRBJ1-3	NA	NA	15	CASTLQESSGNTIYF	TGTGCCAGTACCTTACAGGAGAGCTCTGGAAACACCATATATTTT
TRBV2	TRBJ1-4	NA	TRBD1	14	CAKRVGQGNEKLFF	TGTGCCAAGCGAGTTGGACAGGGGAATGAAAAACTGTTTTTT
TRBV6-2/TRBV6-3	TRBJ1-5	NA	TRBD1	19	CASSYVPGQGVYSNQPQHF	TGTGCCAGCAGTTACGTTCCGGGACAGGGGGTTTATAGCAATCAGCCCCAGCATTTT
TRBV3-1/TRBV3-2	TRBJ1-2	NA	TRBD1	17	CASSQDSRTGRDYGYTF	TGTGCCAGCAGCCAAGATTCCCGGACAGGGAGGGACTATGGCTACACCTTC
TRBV7-6	TRBJ1-1	NA	TRBD1	13	CASSFAGQDEAFF	TGTGCCAGCAGCTTTGCTGGACAGGATGAAGCTTTCTTT
TRBV27	TRBJ2-7	NA	NA	14	CASSLPGRTYEQYF	TGTGCCAGCAGTTTACCGGGTCGTACCTACGAGCAGTACTTC
TRBV16	TRBJ1-1	NA	NA	16	CASSHVFRRPNTEAFF	TGTGCCAGCAGCCACGTGTTTAGGCGCCCGAACACTGAAGCTTTCTTT
TRBV11-2	TRBJ1-2	NA	TRBD1	15	CASSLEGGAGYGYTF	TGTGCCAGCAGCTTAGAAGGGGGCGCAGGCTATGGCTACACCTTC
TRBV12-2	TRBJ1-3	NA	NA	19	CASRLDVRRVADSGNTIYF	TGTGCAAGTCGCTTAGATGTGCGTCGGGTCGCCGACTCTGGAAACACCATATATTTT
TRBV5-1	TRBJ2-7	once	NA	15	CASSFRPGNRYEQYF	TGCGCCAGCAGCTTTCGCCCGGGTAATCGCTACGAGCAGTACTTC
TRBV2	TRBJ1-2	NA	NA	16	CASSERETATSYGYTF	TGTGCCAGCAGTGAGCGGGAGACAGCAACAAGTTATGGCTACACCTTC
TRBV5-1	TRBJ2-2	NA	NA	13	CASSLEFPGELFF	TGCGCCAGCAGCTTGGAATTCCCCGGGGAGCTGTTTTTT
TRBV5-1	TRBJ1-3	NA	NA	16	CASSLSGRRTGNTIYF	TGCGCCAGCAGCTTGTCGGGACGAAGGACTGGAAACACCATATATTTT
TRBV20-1	TRBJ1-2	NA	NA	14	CSASMGARNYGYTF	TGCAGTGCTAGTATGGGGGCGCGGAACTATGGCTACACCTTC